The present T cell receptor beta chain was sequenced within a study of control samples from healthy donors and cancer patients. This clone came up once. Germline-derived CDR1 and CDR2 are SGHNT and YYREEE (reference sequence). The CDR3 is made up of 15 amino acids. Trimming shortened V by 2 bases and J by 1 base, and 10 bases separated the two germline ends. Using immunoSEQ multiplex PCR, the repertoire was profiled, and TCRdb retains in-frame clones only, with some absent. The sample lists some 160,000 clones; roughly 90% were seen once. The TCR comes from a man aged 25 to 45 in good health. This sequence joins TRBV5-4 and TRBJ1-3, with TRBD1 as a possible D gene (5 bases). Sequencing was carried out using blood. This CDR3 is CASSFGQSSGNTIYF. In DNA, the CDR3 is TGTGCCAGCAGCTTTGGACAATCATCTGGAAACACCATATATTTT.